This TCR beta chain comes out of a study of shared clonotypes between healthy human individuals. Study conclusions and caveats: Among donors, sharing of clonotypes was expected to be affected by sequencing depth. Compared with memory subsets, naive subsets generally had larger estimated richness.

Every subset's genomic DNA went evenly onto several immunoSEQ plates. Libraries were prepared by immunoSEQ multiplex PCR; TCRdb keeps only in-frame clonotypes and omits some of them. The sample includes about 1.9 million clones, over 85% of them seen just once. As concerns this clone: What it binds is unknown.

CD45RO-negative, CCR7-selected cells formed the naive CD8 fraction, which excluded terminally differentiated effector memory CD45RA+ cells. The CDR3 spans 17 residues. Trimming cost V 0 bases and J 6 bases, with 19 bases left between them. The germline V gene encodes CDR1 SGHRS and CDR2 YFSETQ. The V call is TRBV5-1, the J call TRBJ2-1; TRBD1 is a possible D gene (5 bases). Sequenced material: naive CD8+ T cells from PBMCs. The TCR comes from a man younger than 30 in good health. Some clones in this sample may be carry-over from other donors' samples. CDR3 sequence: CASSLEDSFGLSNEQFF. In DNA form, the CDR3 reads TGCGCCAGCAGCTTGGAAGACAGTTTTGGGCTGAGCAATGAGCAGTTCTTC.